The 8 T cell receptor beta chains in this list originate from one sample, sequenced in a study of CD8 T cells in Susac syndrome. Random hexamers were used to reverse transcribe roughly 0.45 to 1 ug of RNA. TCRdb reprocessed the immunoSEQ multiplex PCR reads via MiXCR and lists one record per CDR3 protein. Here the sample spans about 150,000 distinct CDR3 sequences, roughly 95% being singletons. Specimen: CD8+ T cells from PBMCs. The receptors come from a human donor with multiple sclerosis.

The CDR3, as DNA: TGCGCCAGCACCCAACAGGGGGATTCTGGGGATACGCAGTATTTT. The encoded protein is CASTQQGDSGDTQYF. This chain connects TRBV5-1 to TRBJ2-3, with 8 bases lining up with TRBD1. CDR1 SGHRS and CDR2 YFSETQ come from the germline V gene. With V trimmed by 6 bases and J by 6 bases, 12 bases remained unmatched. This CDR3 has 15 residues.

This chain uses TRBV12-5 with TRBJ2-5, with a weak D call TRBD2 (6 bases). The V and J ends lost 5 bases and 4 bases respectively, with 11 bases between them. The CDR3 totals 13 residues. Germline lookup yields CDR1 LGHNT and CDR2 FRNRAP. The CDR3 DNA follows: TGTGCTAGTGGTCCGGGACTTCGAGAGACCCAGTACTTC. Its translation is CASGPGLRETQYF.

This clonotype was detected once. V usage is TRBV19 and J usage is TRBJ1-1, with D perhaps TRBD1 (5 bases). CDR3 length: 15 amino acids. Germline V gene sequence: CDR1 LNHDA, CDR2 SQIVND (reference sequence). Trimming removed 5 bases from V and 5 bases from J, with 18 bases in between. CDR3 sequence reads: CASSLGGGGATEAFF. The CDR3 DNA reads TGTGCCAGTAGTCTGGGTGGCGGGGGTGCTACTGAAGCTTTCTTT.

The chain couples TRBV12-3 or TRBV12-4 to TRBJ2-7; D unresolved. The ends were cut back, 5 bases at V and 6 bases at J, with 11 bases in the middle. The CDR3 loop spans 12 amino acids. The chain's CDR3 is CASSPDSSEQYF. CDR3 nucleotide sequence: TGTGCCAGCAGTCCTGACTCTTCCGAGCAGTACTTC.

J is TRBJ2-3 and V is TRBV4-1; the D is unclear. Germline V lookup: CDR1 MGHRA, CDR2 YSYEKL. The CDR3 totals 15 residues. The V end lost 4 bases, the J end lost 0 bases, and 11 bases lay between the germline ends. In DNA form, the CDR3 reads TGCGCCAGCAGCCCTACCAGGCTAAGCACAGATACGCAGTATTTT. Its protein product is CASSPTRLSTDTQYF.

This chain joins TRBV20-1 and TRBJ2-3; no definite D call. Germline values: CDR1 DFQATT, CDR2 SNEGSKA (reference sequence). Trimming removed 5 bases at V and 0 bases at J, with 12 bases between. The CDR3 has 14 amino acids. The CDR3 DNA reads TGCAGTGCTGCCACGGACGTCAGCACAGATACGCAGTATTTT. Translating gives CSAATDVSTDTQYF.

This clonotype was seen once. The chain uses TRBV15 and TRBJ2-4; D remains ambiguous. V was shortened by 0 bases and J by 7 bases, with 10 bases between the two germline ends. The CDR3 consists of 14 residues. Germline CDR1 and CDR2: LNHNV and YYDKDF (reference sequence). As DNA, the CDR3 is TGTGCCACCAGCAGAGACTTGCACGGGAACATTCAGTACTTC. Translation: CATSRDLHGNIQYF.

The CDR3 bases are TGTGCCAGCAGTTACTCGGGCTCAGGGGCTCAGCCCCAGCATTTT. Protein sequence: CASSYSGSGAQPQHF. The chain couples TRBV6-5 to TRBJ1-5; D might be TRBD1 (6 bases). Germline V lookup: CDR1 MNHEY, CDR2 SVGAGI. This CDR3 has 15 residues. Trimming pared 0 bases from V and 6 bases from J, leaving 12 bases between.